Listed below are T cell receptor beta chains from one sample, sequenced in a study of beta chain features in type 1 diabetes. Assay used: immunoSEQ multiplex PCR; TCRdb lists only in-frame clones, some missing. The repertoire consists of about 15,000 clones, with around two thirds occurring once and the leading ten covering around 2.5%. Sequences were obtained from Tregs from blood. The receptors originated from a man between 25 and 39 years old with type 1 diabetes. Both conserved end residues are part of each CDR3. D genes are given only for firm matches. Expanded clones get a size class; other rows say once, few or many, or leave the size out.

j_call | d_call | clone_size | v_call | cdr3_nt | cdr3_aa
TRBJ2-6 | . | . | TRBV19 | TGTGCCAGTCAACGTACGATTAAGGGGACTGGGGCCAACGTCCTGACTTTC | CASQRTIKGTGANVLTF
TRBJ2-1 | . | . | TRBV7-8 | TGTGCCAGCAGCTTAGCGGAAGGGAGGCAGATTCCCTACAATGAGCAGTTCTTC | CASSLAEGRQIPYNEQFF
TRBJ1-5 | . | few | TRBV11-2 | TGTGCCAGCAGTCCTCTACAGGGTTCTGGCAATCAGCCCCAGCATTTT | CASSPLQGSGNQPQHF
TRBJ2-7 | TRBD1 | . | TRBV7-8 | TGTGCCAGCAGGCGACAGGGGGTTTACGAGCAGTACTTC | CASRRQGVYEQYF
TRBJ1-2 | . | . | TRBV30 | TGTGCCTGGAGTCAAATTCCAGTGGGCTACACCTTC | CAWSQIPVGYTF
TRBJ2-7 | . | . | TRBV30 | TGTGCCGGTCAGTCCCCCTACGAGCAGTACTTC | CAGQSPYEQYF
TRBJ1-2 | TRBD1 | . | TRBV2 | TGTGCCAGCAGTGGGACAGGACGCTATGGCTACACCTTC | CASSGTGRYGYTF
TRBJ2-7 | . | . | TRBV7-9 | TGTGCCAGCAGCCCCCGTGTCGGGGGCTACGAGCAGTACTTC | CASSPRVGGYEQYF
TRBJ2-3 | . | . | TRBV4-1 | TGCGCCAGCAGCCGCTCGAGCCGCGCCGCAGATACGCAGTATTTT | CASSRSSRAADTQYF